This T cell receptor (beta chain) was documented in a study of cytomegalovirus exposure and HLA in healthy donors. Vbeta (60) and Jbeta (13) primers were used in the PCR. Here immunoSEQ multiplex PCR was the method, and the copy in TCRdb shows in-frame clones only, minus some. This repertoire includes 30,000 to 50,000 clones. Looked up from germline, CDR1 is SGHTA and CDR2 is FQGNSA. The CDR3 consists of 13 residues. V was clipped by 9 bases and J by 1 base, with 12 bases between them. About this clone: Its specificity is not known.

Notes on the study in general: The study dropped some indistinguishable V segments, TRBV6-2 and TRBV6-3 among them.

The TCR comes from a woman between 25 and 40 years old in good health and CMV-seropositive. The chain joins TRBV7-2 to TRBJ1-1; D is unresolved. Sequenced sample: PBMCs. The CDR3 DNA reads TGTGCCAGTCAGAAGGAGGCGAACACTGAAGCTTTCTTT. It codes for CASQKEANTEAFF.